The sequence of this T cell receptor (beta chain) was determined in a study of cytomegalovirus exposure and HLA in healthy donors. Repertoires were generated with immunoSEQ multiplex PCR, while TCRdb's copy carries only in-frame clones and drops some. The repertoire includes about 49,000 clones, roughly 93% of them detected once, and under 1.5% sits in the top ten. The CDR3 loop spans 18 amino acids. Separation from the roughly 690-subject first cohort characterized the approximately 130-subject validation cohort, to which the donors belonged. This chain connects TRBV21-1 to TRBJ2-4; the tabulated D call, TRBD2, remains unverified against the DNA. TRBV21-1 is a known pseudogene. This TCR derives from a man between 18 and 29 years old in good health and CMV-seronegative. The sample was PBMCs. Here the CDR3 DNA reads TGTGCCAGCAGAGGGCTAGCGGGAGGGCCGTTCGAGAAAAACATTCAGTACTTC. Encoded protein: CASRGLAGGPFEKNIQYF.